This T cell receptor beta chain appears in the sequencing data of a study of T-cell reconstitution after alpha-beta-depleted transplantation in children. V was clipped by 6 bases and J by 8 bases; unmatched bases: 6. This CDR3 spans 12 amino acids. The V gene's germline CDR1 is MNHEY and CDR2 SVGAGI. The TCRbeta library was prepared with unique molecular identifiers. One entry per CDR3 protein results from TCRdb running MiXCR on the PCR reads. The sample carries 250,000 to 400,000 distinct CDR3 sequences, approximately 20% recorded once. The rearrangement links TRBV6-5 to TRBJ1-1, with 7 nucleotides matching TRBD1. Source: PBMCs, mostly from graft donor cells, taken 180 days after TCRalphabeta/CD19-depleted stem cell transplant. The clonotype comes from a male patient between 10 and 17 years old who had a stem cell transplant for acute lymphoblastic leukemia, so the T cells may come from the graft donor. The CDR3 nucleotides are TGTGCCAGCAGAAGACAGGGTATCGAAGCTTTCTTT. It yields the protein CASRRQGIEAFF.